This entry lists 5 T cell receptor beta chains sequenced from one sample in a study of neurological immune-mediated disorders. Each CDR3 protein gets one entry after TCRdb re-called the 5' RACE reads with MiXCR. In the table there are roughly 20,000 distinct CDR3 sequences, approximately 15% of which are singletons. Sequencing used CD8+ T cells from blood. These receptors were obtained from a young woman with multiple sclerosis.

This clonotype was detected many times. This chain uses TRBV7-8 with TRBJ1-5, with D unresolved. Trimming cost V 5 bases and J 5 bases, with 10 bases left between them. This CDR3 comprises 13 residues. CDR1 SGHVS and CDR2 FQNEAQ come from the germline V gene. CDR3 region: CASSLRRYQPQHF. The CDR3 coding sequence is TGTGCCAGCAGCCTGCGGAGGTATCAGCCCCAGCATTTT.

There are a few counts of this clonotype. The chain employs TRBV5-1 and TRBJ1-1; 7 nucleotides match TRBD1. CDR3 length: 15 residues. The ends lost 5 bases at V and 3 bases at J; junction bases unmatched: 10. Germline-derived CDR1 and CDR2 are SGHRS and YFSETQ. CDR3 nucleotide sequence: TGCGCCAGCAGTTTTCCAGGGGGTCGGGACACTGAAGCTTTCTTT. This translates into CASSFPGGRDTEAFF.

This clonotype was observed at least ten times. The chain has TRBV6-6 and TRBJ2-7, with D possibly matching TRBD2 (6 bases). CDR1 and CDR2 from the germline V gene are MNHNY and SVGAGI (reference sequence). The CDR3 spans 14 residues. Trimming took 6 bases from V and 5 from J, leaving 17 bases between them. CDR3 bases: TGTGCCAGCAGCTCAATCCGGGGGACCCACGAGCAGTACGTC. It translates to CASSSIRGTHEQYV.

This clonotype occurred a few times. This chain uses TRBV19 with TRBJ1-1, with a tentative D call TRBD1 (6 bases). CDR1 and CDR2 (germline): LNHDA, SQIVND (reference sequence). V was cut by 3 bases and J by 3 bases, with 8 bases left in between. This CDR3 spans 13 amino acids. The CDR3 is CASSMWGHTEAFF. The CDR3 DNA sequence: TGTGCCAGTAGTATGTGGGGGCACACTGAAGCTTTCTTT.

This clonotype occurred many times. The chain links TRBV5-5 to TRBJ2-2, with D unclear. V was cut by 3 bases and J by 5 bases, with 8 bases left in between. The CDR3 runs 13 residues. From germline, CDR1 is SGHKS and CDR2 YYEKEE (reference sequence). In nucleotides, the CDR3 is TGTGCCAGCAGCTACCCAGTTACCGGGGAGCTGTTTTTT. Amino acids: CASSYPVTGELFF.